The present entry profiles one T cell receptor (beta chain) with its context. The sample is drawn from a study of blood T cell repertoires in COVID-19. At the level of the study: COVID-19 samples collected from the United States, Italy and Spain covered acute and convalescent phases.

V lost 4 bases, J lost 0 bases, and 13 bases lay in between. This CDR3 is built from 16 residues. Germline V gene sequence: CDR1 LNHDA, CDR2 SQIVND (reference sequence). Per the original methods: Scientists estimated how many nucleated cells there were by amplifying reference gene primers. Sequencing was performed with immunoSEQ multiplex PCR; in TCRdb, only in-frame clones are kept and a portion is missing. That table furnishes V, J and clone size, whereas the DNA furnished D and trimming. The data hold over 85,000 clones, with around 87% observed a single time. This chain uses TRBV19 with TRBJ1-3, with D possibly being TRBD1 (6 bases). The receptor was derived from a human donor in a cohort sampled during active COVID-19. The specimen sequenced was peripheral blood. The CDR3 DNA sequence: TGTGCCAGTAGTAGACGACAGGAGAGCTCTGGAAACACCATATATTTT. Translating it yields CASSRRQESSGNTIYF.